A single sample gave rise to the 20 T cell receptor beta chains below, sequenced in a study of cytomegalovirus exposure and HLA in healthy donors. Both 60 Vbeta primers and 13 Jbeta primers went into the PCR. The repertoire was sequenced with immunoSEQ multiplex PCR; TCRdb's copy has only in-frame clones and lacks some. The sample includes 150,000 to 200,000 clones, about 88% of them seen just once. Sequenced material: PBMCs. These receptors originate from a man in his thirties or forties in good health and CMV-seropositive.

V and J are TRBV7-3 and TRBJ2-3; D possibly corresponds to TRBD2 (7 bases). Trimming left V 2 bases short and J 2 bases short, with 14 bases between. The CDR3 has 16 amino acids. Germline V gene lookup returns CDR1 SGHTA and CDR2 FQGTGA. CDR3 sequence reads: CASSLGGAASTDTQYF. CDR3 coding DNA: TGTGCCAGCAGCTTAGGGGGGGCGGCCTCCACAGATACGCAGTATTTT.

This rearrangement joins TRBV5-1 to TRBJ2-3, with D possibly being TRBD1 (5 bases). Germline lookup yields CDR1 SGHRS and CDR2 YFSETQ. V was cut by 7 bases and J by 2 bases, with 14 bases left in between. This CDR3 region has 14 residues. The CDR3 here is CASREQGATDTQYF. As DNA, the CDR3 is TGCGCCAGCCGAGAGCAGGGCGCCACAGATACGCAGTATTTT. The full variable domain, completed using reference TRBV5-1 and TRBJ2-3, is KAGVTQTPRYLIKTRGQQVTLSCSPISGHRSVSWYQQTPGQGLQFLFEYFSETQRNKGNFPGRFSGRQFSNSRSEMNVSTLELGDSALYLCASREQGATDTQYFGPGTRLTVL.

This sequence joins TRBV11-3 and TRBJ2-2; 7 bases agree with TRBD1. The V segment lost 3 bases and the J segment 5 bases; nucleotides outside the gene matches: 6. The CDR3 is 15 residues long. CDR1 is SGHNT and CDR2 is YENEEA in the germline V gene. The CDR3 loop reads CASSFVQGMTGELFF. The DNA for the CDR3 is TGTGCCAGCAGCTTCGTACAGGGGATGACCGGGGAGCTGTTTTTT.

Concerning this clone itself: At one end the junction does not follow the germline gene, possibly because of a read error. The chain combines TRBV11-3 with TRBJ1-1; D is perhaps TRBD1 (6 bases). The V gene's germline CDR1 is SGHNT and CDR2 YENEEA. The CDR3 length is 14 residues. The CDR3 sequence is CASSLDGGGVEAFF. The CDR3 DNA reads as TGTGCCAGCAGCCTAGACGGGGGGGGCGTCGAAGCTTTCTTT.

This clone was counted a single time. The rearrangement links TRBV19 to TRBJ1-1; D possibly corresponds to TRBD1 (5 bases). Germline V lookup: CDR1 LNHDA, CDR2 SQIVND (reference sequence). This CDR3 comprises 15 residues. V lost 0 bases and J lost 2, with 10 bases in between. The CDR3 region is CASSIDQWGNTEAFF. For the CDR3, the DNA is TGTGCCAGTAGTATAGACCAATGGGGCAACACTGAAGCTTTCTTT.

CDR3: CASSPRGSTNEKLFF. CDR3 bases: TGCGCCAGCAGCCCTCGGGGGTCAACTAATGAAAAACTGTTTTTT. The chain joins TRBV4-1 to TRBJ1-4; D may be TRBD1 (5 bases). V was cut by 4 bases and J by 0 bases, with 9 bases left in between. Germline V gene sequence: CDR1 MGHRA, CDR2 YSYEKL. The CDR3 spans 15 residues.

This chain's CDR3 is CASSEGAGSSYNEQFF. The CDR3 DNA is TGTGCCAGCAGTGAGGGAGCGGGCAGCTCCTACAATGAGCAGTTCTTC. V gene TRBV2 combines with J gene TRBJ2-1; possibly TRBD2 for D (6 bases). In germline, CDR1 is SNHLY, CDR2 FYNNEI. V was shortened by 3 bases and J by 0 bases, with 12 bases between the two germline ends. There are 16 residues in the CDR3.

This chain's CDR3 is CASTPGSYTEAFF. The CDR3 DNA sequence: TGTGCCAGTACCCCGGGGTCATACACTGAAGCTTTCTTT. The chain is built from TRBV19 and TRBJ1-1; D unclear. V dropped 7 bases and J dropped 3 bases, with 12 bases sitting between them. This CDR3 has 13 residues. Germline CDR1 is LNHDA and CDR2 is SQIVND (reference sequence).

In DNA form, the CDR3 reads TGTGCCAGCAGCTTACAGAGAGGGTCGGAGACCCAGTACTTC. Translating gives CASSLQRGSETQYF. V and J are TRBV7-2 and TRBJ2-5, with D possibly matching TRBD2 (5 bases). The V end was cut by 2 bases, the J end by 5 bases, with 12 bases between. Per germline, CDR1 SGHTA and CDR2 FQGNSA. The CDR3 totals 14 residues.

The chain combines TRBV30 with TRBJ2-1; TRBD1 matches at 8 bases. Germline values: CDR1 GTSNPN, CDR2 SVGIG (reference sequence). This CDR3 is 15 amino acids long. The trim removed 1 base at V and 9 bases at J, leaving 11 bases unmatched. The CDR3 spells CAWSGLDRGSGEQFF. The CDR3 coding sequence is TGTGCCTGGAGTGGCCTCGACAGGGGTAGTGGTGAGCAGTTCTTC. Supplemented by reference TRBV30 and TRBJ2-1, the full variable domain reads SQTIHQWPATLVQPVGSPLSLECTVEGTSNPNLYWYRQAAGRGLQLLFYSVGIGQISSEVPQNLSASRPQDRQFILSSKKLLLSDSGFYLCAWSGLDRGSGEQFFGPGTRLTVL.

J is TRBJ1-6 and V is TRBV5-1, with no clear D. The CDR3 runs 15 residues. V dropped 0 bases and J dropped 8 bases, with 12 bases sitting between them. The germline gives CDR1 SGHRS, CDR2 YFSETQ. CDR3 region: CASSLAGLADSPLHF. The CDR3 bases are TGCGCCAGCAGCTTGGCTGGCCTAGCGGATTCACCCCTCCACTTT. Looking up the rest from reference TRBV5-1 and TRBJ1-6 gives the full variable domain: KAGVTQTPRYLIKTRGQQVTLSCSPISGHRSVSWYQQTPGQGLQFLFEYFSETQRNKGNFPGRFSGRQFSNSRSEMNVSTLELGDSALYLCASSLAGLADSPLHFGNGTRLTVT.

This clone is deemed medium-sized. The gene calls are TRBV7-6 and TRBJ2-7, with 12 bases fitting TRBD2. Germline CDR1 SGHVS, CDR2 FNYEAQ. The V segment lost 5 bases and the J segment 1 base; nucleotides outside the gene matches: 3. The CDR3 is 15 residues long. The chain's CDR3 is CASSMGTSGSYEQYF. The DNA of the CDR3 is TGTGCCAGCAGCATGGGGACTAGCGGGTCCTACGAGCAGTACTTC.

The V call is TRBV10-3, the J call TRBJ1-2, with TRBD1 matching 8 bases. The CDR3 length is 14 residues. Germline CDR1 and CDR2: ENHRY and SYGVKD. J gave up 7 bases and V 10 bases, and 14 bases lay outside the gene matches. For the CDR3, the DNA is TGTGCCACGAAAGGACAGGGAATGGGTAGTGGCTACACCTTC. Translation gives CATKGQGMGSGYTF.

V gene TRBV5-1 combines with J gene TRBJ2-1, with TRBD1 matching 8 bases. CDR3 length: 14 amino acids. V dropped 4 bases and J dropped 8; count of bases not matched to a gene: 8. CDR1 and CDR2 (germline): SGHRS, YFSETQ. For the CDR3, the DNA is TGCGCCAGCAGCGGAGGACAGGGAGGACATGAGCAGTTCTTC. Its translation is CASSGGQGGHEQFF.

This sequence joins TRBV5-8 and TRBJ2-1, with TRBD2 matching 9 bases. V lost 3 bases and J lost 4; bases outside the gene matches: 11. Germline V CDR1 and CDR2: SGHTS, YDEGEE. The length of the CDR3 is 17 residues. CDR3 sequence reads: CASSSGGLAPPYNEQFF. The CDR3 bases are TGTGCCAGCAGCTCGGGGGGACTAGCCCCACCGTACAATGAGCAGTTCTTC.

V and J are TRBV7-3 and TRBJ2-6; D might be TRBD2 (5 bases). The length of the CDR3 is 16 residues. Germline-derived CDR1 and CDR2 are SGHTA and FQGTGA. Trimming cost V 5 bases and J 0 bases, with 11 bases left between them. CDR3 sequence (DNA): TGTGCCAGCAGCCCTAGCTCGGTCTCTGGGGCCAACGTCCTGACTTTC. Protein sequence: CASSPSSVSGANVLTF.

This clone was counted between two and nine times. The rearrangement uses TRBV4-3 and TRBJ1-4, with D possibly being TRBD1 (6 bases). Germline V gene lookup returns CDR1 LGHNA and CDR2 YSLEER. This CDR3 is 18 amino acids long. V dropped 0 bases and J dropped 1 base, with 15 bases sitting between them. The CDR3 reads CASSQDIGGAETNEKLFF. CDR3 nucleotides: TGCGCCAGCAGCCAAGATATAGGGGGGGCCGAAACTAATGAAAAACTGTTTTTT.

This clone appeared once. This rearrangement joins TRBV7-2 to TRBJ2-1; TRBD2 aligns across 12 bases. CDR3 length: 18 residues. The trim removed 5 bases at V and 0 bases at J, leaving 8 bases unmatched. CDR1 and CDR2 from the germline V gene are SGHTA and FQGNSA. DNA of the CDR3: TGTGCCAGCAGCCTGACTAGCGGGAGCCCCAGCTCCTACAATGAGCAGTTCTTC. Its translation: CASSLTSGSPSSYNEQFF.

Remarks on this clone: A junction end diverges from the germline sequence, so it may reflect a read error. The chain links TRBV7-3 to TRBJ2-2, with D perhaps matching TRBD2 (5 bases). This CDR3 has 13 residues. In germline, CDR1 is SGHTA, CDR2 FQGTGA. The CDR3 spells CASRLTSLGELFF. CDR3 sequence (DNA): TGTGCCAGCAGGTTAACTAGTTTGGGGGAGCTGTTTTTT.

V usage is TRBV5-6 and J usage is TRBJ2-6; D gene unclear. CDR1 SGHDT and CDR2 YYEEEE come from the germline V gene. V lost 4 bases, J lost 3 bases, and 17 bases lay in between. The CDR3 is 17 residues long. The CDR3 DNA is TGTGCCAGCAGCGAGGTAGGCGGAGTCAATGGGGCCAACGTCCTGACTTTC. Translated, it gives CASSEVGGVNGANVLTF.